The present T cell receptor beta chain was sequenced within a study of cytomegalovirus exposure and HLA in healthy donors. Study-wide background: In an earlier analysis, 95 million to 130 million unique TCR beta sequences were found from 150 million to 200 million T cells.

V lost 4 bases to trimming and J lost 6 bases, with 16 bases between them. CDR1 SGHRS and CDR2 YFSETQ come from the germline V gene. The CDR3 has 14 residues. It was with 60 Vbeta and 13 Jbeta primers that the PCR ran. Some clones are missing from TCRdb's copy, which holds only in-frame ones; the method was immunoSEQ multiplex PCR. Of 100,000 to 150,000 clones detected, roughly four fifths appear once; the ten largest clones hold just over 8%. Specimen: PBMCs. The chain couples TRBV5-1 to TRBJ1-2; D possibly corresponds to TRBD1 (5 bases). The receptor's source is a woman between 45 and 65 years old in good health and CMV-seropositive. CDR3 loop: CASSRDGREDGYTF. CDR3 DNA: TGCGCCAGCAGCCGGGACGGCCGGGAGGATGGCTACACCTTC.